This record looks at one T cell receptor beta chain sequence and its context. Its antigen is currently unknown. The read terminates 3 residues ahead of where the CDR3 ends, so the germline J gene completes it. CDR3 length equals 16 residues. Trimming took off 4 bases at V and 0 bases at J, with 13 bases between the two ends. From germline, CDR1 is LNHDA and CDR2 SQIVND (reference sequence). Only in-frame clones appear in the TCRdb table, and some are missing; sequencing was by immunoSEQ multiplex PCR. The sample holds around 21,000 clones. These data are taken from a study of T cells in women clearing cervical HPV infection. Study in general: Women with histologically confirmed HPV16-related CIN3 or worse, 2 with invasive cancer, served as cases.

Broader study findings: TRBV6-7 abundance was lower in cases than controls (around 0.11% versus 0.15%).

This clonotype originated in a woman aged 18 to 75 with a cervical HPV16 infection that either progressed to CIN3+ or cleared (not recorded which). This sequence joins TRBV19 and TRBJ1-5; D not resolved. The sample taken for sequencing was blood buffy coat. The part of the CDR3 DNA that was read is TGTGCCAGTAGTACCCGACGGCGGGCTAGCAATCAGCCC. Translated: CASSTRRRASNQP. The whole CDR3 sequence reads CASSTRRRASNQPQHF.